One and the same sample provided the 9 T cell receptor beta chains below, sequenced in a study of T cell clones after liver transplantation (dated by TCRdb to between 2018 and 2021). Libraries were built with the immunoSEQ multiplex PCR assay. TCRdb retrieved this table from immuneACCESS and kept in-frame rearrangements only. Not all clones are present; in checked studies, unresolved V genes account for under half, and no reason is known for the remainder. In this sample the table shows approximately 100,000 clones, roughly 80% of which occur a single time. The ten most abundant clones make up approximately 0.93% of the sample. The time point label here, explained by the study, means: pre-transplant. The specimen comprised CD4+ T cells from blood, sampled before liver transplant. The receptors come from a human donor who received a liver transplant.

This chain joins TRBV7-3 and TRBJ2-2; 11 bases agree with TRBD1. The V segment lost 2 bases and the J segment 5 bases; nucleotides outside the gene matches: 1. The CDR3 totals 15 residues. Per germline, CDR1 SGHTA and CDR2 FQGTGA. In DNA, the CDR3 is TGTGCCAGCAGCTTACGGGACAGGGGGACCGGGGAGCTGTTTTTT. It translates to CASSLRDRGTGELFF.

For the CDR3, the DNA is TGTGCCAGCAGTCGGACACGATCTAATGAAAAACTGTTTTTT. Translation: CASSRTRSNEKLFF. The chain carries TRBV6-1 and TRBJ1-4; a possible D gene is TRBD1 (5 bases). Germline lookup yields CDR1 MNHNS and CDR2 SASEGT. V was trimmed by 5 bases and J by 3 bases, leaving 10 bases between them. CDR3 length equals 14 residues.

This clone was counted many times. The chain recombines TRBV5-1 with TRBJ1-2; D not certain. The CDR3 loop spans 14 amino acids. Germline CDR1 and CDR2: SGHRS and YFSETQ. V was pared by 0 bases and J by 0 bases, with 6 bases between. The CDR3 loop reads CASSLDDTNYGYTF. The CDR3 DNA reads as TGCGCCAGCAGCTTGGACGACACTAACTATGGCTACACCTTC. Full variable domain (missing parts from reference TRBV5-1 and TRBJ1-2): KAGVTQTPRYLIKTRGQQVTLSCSPISGHRSVSWYQQTPGQGLQFLFEYFSETQRNKGNFPGRFSGRQFSNSRSEMNVSTLELGDSALYLCASSLDDTNYGYTFGSGTRLTVV.

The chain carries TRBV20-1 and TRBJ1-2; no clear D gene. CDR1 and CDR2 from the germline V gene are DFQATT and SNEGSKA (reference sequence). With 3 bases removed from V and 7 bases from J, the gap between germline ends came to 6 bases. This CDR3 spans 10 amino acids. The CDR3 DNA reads TGCAGTGCTAGTTTGGGTGGCTACACCTTC. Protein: CSASLGGYTF.

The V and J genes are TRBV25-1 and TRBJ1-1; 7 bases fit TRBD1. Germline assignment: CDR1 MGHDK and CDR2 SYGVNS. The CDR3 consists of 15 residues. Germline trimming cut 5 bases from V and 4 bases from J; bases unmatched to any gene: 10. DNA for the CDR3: TGTGCCAGCAGTCGAAGTCGACAGGGAGGCACTGAAGCTTTCTTT. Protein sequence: CASSRSRQGGTEAFF.

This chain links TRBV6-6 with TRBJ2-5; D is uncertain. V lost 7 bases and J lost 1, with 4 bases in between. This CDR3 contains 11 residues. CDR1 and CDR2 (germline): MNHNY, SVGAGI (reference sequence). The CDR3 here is CASTSQETQYF. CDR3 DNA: TGTGCCAGCACTAGCCAAGAGACCCAGTACTTC.

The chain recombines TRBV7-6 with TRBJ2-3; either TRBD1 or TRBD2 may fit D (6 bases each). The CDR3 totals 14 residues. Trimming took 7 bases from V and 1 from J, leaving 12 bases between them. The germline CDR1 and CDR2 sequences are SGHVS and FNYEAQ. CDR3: CASTYGGRTDTQYF. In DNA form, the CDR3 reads TGTGCCAGCACCTATGGGGGGCGCACAGATACGCAGTATTTT.

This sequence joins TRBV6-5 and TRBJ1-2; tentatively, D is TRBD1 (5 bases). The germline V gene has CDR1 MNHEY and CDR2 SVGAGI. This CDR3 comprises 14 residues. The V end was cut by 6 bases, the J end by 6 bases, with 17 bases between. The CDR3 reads CASRSRQYHNGYTF. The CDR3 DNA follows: TGTGCCAGCAGGAGCCGACAGTACCATAATGGCTACACCTTC.

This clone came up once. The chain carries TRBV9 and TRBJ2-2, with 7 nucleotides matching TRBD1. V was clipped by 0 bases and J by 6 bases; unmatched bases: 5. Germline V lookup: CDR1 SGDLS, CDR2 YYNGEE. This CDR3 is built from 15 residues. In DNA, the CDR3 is TGTGCCAGCAGCGTAGCTGAGGGGGCGGCCGGGGAGCTGTTTTTT. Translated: CASSVAEGAAGELFF.